The 6 T cell receptor beta chains listed next were all sequenced from one sample in a study of technical replicates of blood from a handful of donors. The repertoire was sequenced with immunoSEQ multiplex PCR; TCRdb's copy has only in-frame clones and lacks some. This table has roughly 85,000 clones, 94% appearing once. Specimen: T cells isolated from PBMCs. These receptors were obtained from a human donor in good health.

The chain combines TRBV7-3 with TRBJ1-2; TRBD1 agrees at 8 bases. V lost 1 base and J lost 0; bases outside the gene matches: 4. This CDR3 contains 16 residues. The germline gives CDR1 SGHTA, CDR2 FQGTGA. The CDR3 is CASSLSGQGANYGYTF. The CDR3 nucleotides are TGTGCCAGCAGCTTAAGTGGACAGGGAGCTAACTATGGCTACACCTTC.

V gene TRBV2 combines with J gene TRBJ2-2, with a tentative D call TRBD2 (6 bases). The CDR3 has 14 amino acids. V dropped 0 bases and J dropped 7 bases, with 9 bases sitting between them. Looked up from germline, CDR1 is SNHLY and CDR2 is FYNNEI. DNA of the CDR3: TGTGCCAGCAGTGAAGCAGGCGGGGTCGGGGAGCTGTTTTTT. It encodes CASSEAGGVGELFF.

This chain links TRBV2 with TRBJ1-1; maybe TRBD1 (6 bases). Germline V gene lookup returns CDR1 SNHLY and CDR2 FYNNEI. Trimming cost V 6 bases and J 6 bases, with 8 bases left between them. The length of the CDR3 is 11 residues. CDR3 sequence (DNA): TGTGCCAGCAGGGGGGCCCCTGAAGCTTTCTTT. It yields the protein CASRGAPEAFF.

This clone was detected a few times. The rearrangement joins TRBV6-5 to TRBJ2-5, with 7 nucleotides matching TRBD1. CDR3 size: 15 residues. The V segment lost 7 bases and the J segment 5 bases; nucleotides outside the gene matches: 13. Germline V gene lookup returns CDR1 MNHEY and CDR2 SVGAGI. The CDR3 DNA sequence: TGTGCCAGCATTCCCTCCAGGGGGTCAGGGGAGACCCAGTACTTC. It translates to CASIPSRGSGETQYF.

The chain has TRBV7-6 and TRBJ2-7; TRBD2 aligns across 8 bases. Looked up from germline, CDR1 is SGHVS and CDR2 is FNYEAQ. CDR3 length: 17 amino acids. J was trimmed by 1 base and V by 1 base; bases with no gene match: 9. The CDR3 is CASSLEQDGRVSYEQYF. CDR3 sequence (DNA): TGTGCCAGCAGCTTAGAACAGGACGGGAGGGTGTCCTACGAGCAGTACTTC.

This clone occurred once. The chain has TRBV30 and TRBJ1-4; 9 bases are shared with TRBD1. Trimming at V came to 1 base and at J to 8 bases, leaving 2 bases not matched to a gene. Germline CDR1 reads GTSNPN; CDR2 reads SVGIG (reference sequence). The CDR3 totals 13 residues. CDR3 coding DNA: TGTGCCTGGAGTGGGACAGGGGCAGAAAAACTGTTTTTT. This translates into CAWSGTGAEKLFF.